The rows below give T cell receptor beta chains drawn from one sample of a study of vaccination effects on CD4 cells after COVID-19. The table came from immunoSEQ multiplex PCR; TCRdb's copy has only in-frame clones and leaves some out. Here the sample spans under 35,000 clones, roughly 67% being singletons. What these receptors recognize is not known. Source: CD4+ T cells from PBMCs cultured with SARS-CoV-2 spike peptides, taken after COVID-19 vaccination. The receptors were sampled from a human donor who received a COVID-19 vaccine. Both conserved end residues are part of each CDR3. D genes are given only for firm matches. Some rows mark clone size as missing; the rest say once, few, many or name a class of expanded clone.

v_gene	abundance	j_gene	d_gene	CDR3aa	CDR3nt
TRBV4-1	-	TRBJ2-7	-	CASSQGKQGGEQYF	TGCGCCAGCAGCCAAGGCAAGCAGGGTGGCGAGCAGTACTTC
TRBV18	-	TRBJ1-3	-	CASSPNSENSGNTIYF	TGTGCCAGCTCACCAAATAGCGAAAACTCTGGAAACACCATATATTTT
TRBV6-4	few	TRBJ1-6	-	CASSTQGNSPLHF	TGTGCCAGCAGTACACAGGGAAATTCACCCCTCCACTTT
TRBV30	-	TRBJ1-2	TRBD1	CAWSRTGSYGYTF	TGTGCCTGGAGTCGGACAGGGAGCTATGGCTACACCTTC
TRBV30	-	TRBJ1-5	-	CAWSAGNQPQHF	TGTGCCTGGAGTGCAGGAAATCAGCCCCAGCATTTT
TRBV7-8	-	TRBJ1-2	TRBD1	CASSLPDRGYGYTF	TGTGCCAGCAGCTTACCTGACAGGGGGTATGGCTACACCTTC
TRBV20-1	-	TRBJ2-7	-	CSARLAREQYF	TGCAGTGCTAGACTAGCTCGCGAGCAGTACTTC
TRBV19	few	TRBJ1-1	-	CASSIIGMNTEAFF	TGTGCCAGTAGTATAATAGGTATGAACACTGAAGCTTTCTTT
TRBV1	-	TRBJ2-7	-	CTSSRSGSGDYEQYF	TGCACCAGCAGCCGTAGCGGGAGCGGGGACTACGAGCAGTACTTC
TRBV19	-	TRBJ2-1	TRBD2	CASSQTSGSPEQFF	TGTGCCAGTAGTCAGACTAGCGGGAGTCCTGAGCAGTTCTTC
TRBV5-4	-	TRBJ2-7	-	CASSLGWSGAYEQYF	TGTGCCAGCAGCTTGGGATGGTCAGGGGCGTACGAGCAGTACTTC
TRBV7-2	few	TRBJ2-1	TRBD2	CASSPGPSGEQFF	TGTGCCAGCAGCCCAGGACCTAGCGGTGAGCAGTTCTTC
TRBV27	many	TRBJ2-1	TRBD2	CASSLYALAGNEQFF	TGTGCCAGCAGTTTATATGCCCTAGCGGGAAATGAGCAGTTCTTC